This TCR beta chain derives from a study of technical replicates of blood from a handful of donors. Sequencing was performed with immunoSEQ multiplex PCR; in TCRdb, only in-frame clones are kept and a portion is missing. The table lists roughly 6,500 clones, about 96% of them singletons. The CDR3 sequence is 13 residues long. Germline V gene sequence: CDR1 SNHLY, CDR2 FYNNEI. The V end was cut by 3 bases, the J end by 3 bases, with 8 bases between. This clonotype originated in a human donor in good health. The specimen sequenced was PBMCs. The chain carries TRBV2 and TRBJ1-2; a weak D match, TRBD1 (5 bases). CDR3 nucleotide sequence: TGTGCCAGCAGTGAGACACAGGACTATGGCTACACCTTC. Protein product: CASSETQDYGYTF.